This is a list of T cell receptor beta chains from one sample in a study of cytomegalovirus exposure and HLA in healthy donors. The assay was immunoSEQ multiplex PCR, and TCRdb's table has in-frame clones only and misses some. The sample consists of approximately 150,000 clones, about three quarters of them appearing once. Sequenced input: PBMCs. Receptors originate from a woman aged 18-35 years in good health and CMV-seronegative. Each CDR3 is given with its conserved first and last residue.

v_call cdr3_aa
TRBV7-8 CASSLSYRETQYF
TRBV6-5 CAGMAEGAVEKLFF
TRBV18 CASSPQGTANEKLFF
TRBV7-8 CASSLGGSNYYEQYF
TRBV29-1 CSVGQGYNEQFF
TRBV30 CAWVRTGIAGELFF
TRBV5-4 CASSLAGNRGKLFF
TRBV6-5 CATLTRRGPGEQFF
TRBV30 CAWSPGLAGGRQYF
TRBV6-1 CASSEKGNRGNTGELFF
TRBV7-6 CASSSLLRGTDNEQFF
TRBV20-1 CSASGVNEQFF
TRBV18 CASSPIAGEQFF
TRBV5-1 CASSLRLADNEQFF
TRBV15 CATSREGDSEQYF
TRBV15 CATSITQGPEAFF
TRBV6-4 CASRAGSGGSEAFF
TRBV5-1 CASSLGTTTWGNQPQHF
TRBV7-2 CASSSILPGQGSGYTF
TRBV10-3 CAISESGAANEQFF
TRBV7-9 CASSPKPGSNEKLFF
TRBV5-6 CASSPGAGDYEQYF
TRBV6-6 CASSYRPDFGEKLFF
TRBV5-6 CASSYGPTGEQFF
TRBV5-1 CASSGDSNYGYTF
TRBV4-1 CASSTGLAADYNEQFF
TRBV7-6 CASSLGVSAGGNEQYF
TRBV5-4 CASREGLVAYEQYF
TRBV5-1 CASSWGLAGAYEQYF
TRBV4-1 CASSHPLKARNHEQYF
TRBV25-1 CASSGLAGYEQYF
TRBV30 CAWSPQGVVDSNQPQHF
TRBV30 CAWSTSGHSSEQYF
TRBV6-6 CASSRDRGLSYGYTF
TRBV4-2 CDSSQVLGSGTRETQYF
TRBV7-9 CASSWSGSNYGYTF
TRBV29-1 CSVLDGAGEKLFF
TRBV6-4 CANRPWDTGGHEQYF
TRBV30 CAWSGQGARKTQYF
TRBV6-6 CASSQGWEDNQPQHF
TRBV9 CASSPGLAGGVGYNEQFF
TRBV5-5 CASSLILNMNTEAFF
TRBV19 CASSIIAREKLFF
TRBV30 CAWSVSLRNTIYF
TRBV30 CAWSPPYGRGTEAFF
TRBV29-1 CSVVASRSYNEQFF
TRBV7-9 CASSLGQGATNEKLFF
TRBV5-6 CASSLDAPATYEQYF
TRBV19 CASSIAGTPRRELFF
TRBV10-3 CATGRQGVNTEAFF
TRBV29-1 CSVGTVVAEKLFF
TRBV15 CATSRDQGLYEQYF
TRBV30 CAWSDLPAGAGELFF